Detailed here is one TCR beta chain. The CDR3 runs to 15 residues. Losses at the gene ends were 3 bases for V and 7 bases for J; bases not matched to a gene: 9. Germline assignment: CDR1 LNHNV and CDR2 YYDKDF (reference sequence). This sample is drawn from a study of blood T cell repertoires in COVID-19. Overall study: There were acute and convalescent COVID-19 samples, and they came from the United States, Italy and Spain. Nucleic acid was either cDNA or gDNA, and it came from T cells, B-cell-depleted T cells, or PBMCs.

In the authors' methods: Amplified reference gene primers provided the basis for estimating nucleated cell counts. This table comes from immunoSEQ multiplex PCR, and its TCRdb copy is limited to in-frame clones, with some not included. V and J calls and clone size follow that table, whereas D and trimming were derived from the DNA. The sample contains 130,000 to 150,000 clones, around 81% of which appear only once. The specimen sequenced was peripheral blood. The sequence derives from a woman aged 40 to 50 with active or convalescent COVID-19. The gene calls are TRBV15 and TRBJ1-5; 7 bases agree with TRBD1. CDR3 sequence (DNA): TGTGCCACCAGCAGGGGAACCAACAGGGGACAGCCCCAGCATTTT. This encodes CATSRGTNRGQPQHF.